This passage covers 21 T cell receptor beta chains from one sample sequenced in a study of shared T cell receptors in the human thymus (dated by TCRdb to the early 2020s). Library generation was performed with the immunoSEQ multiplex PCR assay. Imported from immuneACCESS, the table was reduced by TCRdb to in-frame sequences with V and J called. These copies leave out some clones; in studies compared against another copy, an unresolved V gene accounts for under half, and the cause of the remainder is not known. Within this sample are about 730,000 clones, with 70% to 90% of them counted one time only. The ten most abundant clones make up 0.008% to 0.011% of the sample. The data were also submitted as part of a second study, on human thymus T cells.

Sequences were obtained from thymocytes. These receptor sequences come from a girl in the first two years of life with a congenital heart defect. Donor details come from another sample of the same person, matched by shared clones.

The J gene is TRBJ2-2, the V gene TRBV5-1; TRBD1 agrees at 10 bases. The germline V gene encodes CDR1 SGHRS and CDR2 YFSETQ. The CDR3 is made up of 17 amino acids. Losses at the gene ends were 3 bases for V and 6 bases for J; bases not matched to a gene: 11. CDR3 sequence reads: CASSCTPGQGIAGELFF. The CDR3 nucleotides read TGCGCCAGCAGCTGTACCCCGGGACAGGGGATCGCCGGGGAGCTGTTTTTT.

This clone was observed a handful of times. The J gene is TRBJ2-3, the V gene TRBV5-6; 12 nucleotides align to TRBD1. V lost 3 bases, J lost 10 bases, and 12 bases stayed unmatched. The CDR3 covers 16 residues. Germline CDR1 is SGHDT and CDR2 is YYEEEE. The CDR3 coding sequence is TGTGCCAGCAGCTCGGGACCCCGGGACAGGGGGCAGTCGCAGTATTTT. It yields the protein CASSSGPRDRGQSQYF. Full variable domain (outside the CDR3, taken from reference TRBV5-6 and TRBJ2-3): DAGVTQSPTHLIKTRGQQVTLRCSPKSGHDTVSWYQQALGQGPQFIFQYYEEEERQRGNFPDRFSGHQFPNYSSELNVNALLLGDSALYLCASSSGPRDRGQSQYFGPGTRLTVL.

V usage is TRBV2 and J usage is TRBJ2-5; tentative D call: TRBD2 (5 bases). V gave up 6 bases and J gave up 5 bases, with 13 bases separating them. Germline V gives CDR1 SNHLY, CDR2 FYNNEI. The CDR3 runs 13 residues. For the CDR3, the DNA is TGTGCCAGCAGGATGCCGAGAGGGGAGACCCAGTACTTC. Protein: CASRMPRGETQYF.

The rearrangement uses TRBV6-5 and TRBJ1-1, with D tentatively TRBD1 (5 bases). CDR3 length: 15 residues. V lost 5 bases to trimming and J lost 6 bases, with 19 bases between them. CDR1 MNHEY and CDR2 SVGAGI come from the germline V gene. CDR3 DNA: TGTGCCAGCAGTACCTTTACAGGCCGTAACCCTGAAGCTTTCTTT. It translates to CASSTFTGRNPEAFF.

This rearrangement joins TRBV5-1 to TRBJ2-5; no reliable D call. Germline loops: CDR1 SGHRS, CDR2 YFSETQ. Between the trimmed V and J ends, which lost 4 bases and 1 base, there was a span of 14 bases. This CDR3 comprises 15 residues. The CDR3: CASSVRVSVQETQYF. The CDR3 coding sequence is TGCGCCAGCAGCGTACGCGTATCGGTCCAAGAGACCCAGTACTTC. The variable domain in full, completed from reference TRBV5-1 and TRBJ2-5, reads KAGVTQTPRYLIKTRGQQVTLSCSPISGHRSVSWYQQTPGQGLQFLFEYFSETQRNKGNFPGRFSGRQFSNSRSEMNVSTLELGDSALYLCASSVRVSVQETQYFGPGTRLLVL.

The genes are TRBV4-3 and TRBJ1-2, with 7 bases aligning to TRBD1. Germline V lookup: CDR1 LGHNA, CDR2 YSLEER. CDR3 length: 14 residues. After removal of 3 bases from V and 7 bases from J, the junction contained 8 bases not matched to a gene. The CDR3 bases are TGCGCCAGCAGCCATGAGGGGGCTGGCGGTGGCTACACCTTC. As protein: CASSHEGAGGGYTF.

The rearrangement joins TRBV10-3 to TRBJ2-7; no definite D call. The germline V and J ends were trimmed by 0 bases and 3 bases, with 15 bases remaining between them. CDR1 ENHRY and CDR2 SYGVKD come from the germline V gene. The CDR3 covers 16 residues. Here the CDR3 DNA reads TGTGCCATCAGTGAGTCCGTGGCGGAGTACTTCTACGAGCAGTACTTC. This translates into CAISESVAEYFYEQYF.

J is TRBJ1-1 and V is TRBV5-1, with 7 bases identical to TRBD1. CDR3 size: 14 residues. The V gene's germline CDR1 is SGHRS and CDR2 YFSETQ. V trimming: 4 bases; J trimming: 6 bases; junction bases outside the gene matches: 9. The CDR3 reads CASSLRQGKAEAFF. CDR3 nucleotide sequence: TGCGCCAGCAGCCTGCGACAGGGTAAGGCTGAAGCTTTCTTT.

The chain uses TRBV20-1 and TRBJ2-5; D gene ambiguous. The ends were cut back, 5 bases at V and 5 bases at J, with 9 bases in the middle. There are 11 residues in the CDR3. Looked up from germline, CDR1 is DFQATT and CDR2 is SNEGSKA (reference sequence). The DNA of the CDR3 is TGCAGTGCTCTAAGTACGGAGACCCAGTACTTC. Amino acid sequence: CSALSTETQYF.

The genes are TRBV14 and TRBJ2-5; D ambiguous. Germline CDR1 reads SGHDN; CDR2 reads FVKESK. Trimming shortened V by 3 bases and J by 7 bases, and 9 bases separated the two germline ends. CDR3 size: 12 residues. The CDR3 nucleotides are TGTGCCAGCAGCCATACGTTGCGGACCCAGTACTTC. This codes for CASSHTLRTQYF.

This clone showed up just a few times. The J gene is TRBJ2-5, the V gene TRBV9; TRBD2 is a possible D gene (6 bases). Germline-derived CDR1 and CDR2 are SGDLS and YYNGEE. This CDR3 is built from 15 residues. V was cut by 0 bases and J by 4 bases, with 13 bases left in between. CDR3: CASSVALGGPETQYF. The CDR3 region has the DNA TGTGCCAGCAGCGTAGCTTTGGGGGGTCCAGAGACCCAGTACTTC.

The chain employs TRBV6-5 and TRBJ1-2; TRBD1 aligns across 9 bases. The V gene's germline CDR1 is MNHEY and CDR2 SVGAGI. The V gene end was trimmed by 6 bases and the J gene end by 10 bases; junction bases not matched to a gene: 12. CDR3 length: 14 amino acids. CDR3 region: CASSKAGTGQVYTF. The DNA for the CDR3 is TGTGCCAGCAGCAAGGCCGGGACAGGGCAAGTCTACACCTTC.

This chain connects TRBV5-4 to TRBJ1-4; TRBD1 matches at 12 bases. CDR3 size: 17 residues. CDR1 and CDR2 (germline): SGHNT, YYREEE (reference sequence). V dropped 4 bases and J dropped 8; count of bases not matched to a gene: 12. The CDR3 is CASSHGTGGAGWEKLFF. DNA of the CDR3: TGTGCCAGCAGCCACGGGACAGGGGGCGCGGGGTGGGAAAAACTGTTTTTT.

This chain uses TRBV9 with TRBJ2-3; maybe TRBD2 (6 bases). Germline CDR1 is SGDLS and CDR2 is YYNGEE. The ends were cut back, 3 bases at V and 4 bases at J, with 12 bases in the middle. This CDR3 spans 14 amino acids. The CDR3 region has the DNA TGTGCCAGCAGCGGGACTATAGGGGCAGATACGCAGTATTTT. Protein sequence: CASSGTIGADTQYF. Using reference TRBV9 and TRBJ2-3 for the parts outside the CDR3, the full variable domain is DSGVTQTPKHLITATGQRVTLRCSPRSGDLSVYWYQQSLDQGLQFLIQYYNGEERAKGNILERFSAQQFPDLHSELNLSSLELGDSALYFCASSGTIGADTQYFGPGTRLTVL.

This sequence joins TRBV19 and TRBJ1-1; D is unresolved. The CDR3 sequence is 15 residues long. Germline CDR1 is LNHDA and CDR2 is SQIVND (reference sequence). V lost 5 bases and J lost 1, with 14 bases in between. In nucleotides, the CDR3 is TGTGCCAGTAGTCGAACCATAGAGGGGAACACTGAAGCTTTCTTT. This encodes CASSRTIEGNTEAFF.

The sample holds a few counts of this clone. CDR3 loop: CASSLCRPTGQGANTDYGYTF. CDR3 DNA sequence: TGTGCCAGCAGTTTATGCCGGCCGACGGGACAGGGGGCGAATACGGACTATGGCTACACCTTC. The genes are TRBV28 and TRBJ1-2; 12 bases map to TRBD1. This CDR3 has 21 residues. The V gene's germline CDR1 is MDHEN and CDR2 SYDVKM. The J segment lost 3 bases and the V segment lost 0 bases, leaving 17 bases of the junction unmatched.

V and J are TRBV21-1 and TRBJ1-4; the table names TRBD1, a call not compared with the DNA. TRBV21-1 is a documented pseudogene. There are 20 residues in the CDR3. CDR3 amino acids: CASSKAQCTGTGGERGELFF. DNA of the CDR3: TGTGCCAGCAGCAAAGCCCAATGCACCGGGACAGGTGGGGAAAGAGGGGAACTGTTTTTT.

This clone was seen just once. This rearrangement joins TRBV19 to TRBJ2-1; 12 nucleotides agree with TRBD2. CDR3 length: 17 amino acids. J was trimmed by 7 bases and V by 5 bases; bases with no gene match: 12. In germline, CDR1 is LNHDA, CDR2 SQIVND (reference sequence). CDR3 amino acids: CASSPVTSGGAPNEQFF. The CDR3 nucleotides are TGTGCCAGTAGTCCCGTGACTAGCGGGGGCGCCCCGAATGAGCAGTTCTTC.

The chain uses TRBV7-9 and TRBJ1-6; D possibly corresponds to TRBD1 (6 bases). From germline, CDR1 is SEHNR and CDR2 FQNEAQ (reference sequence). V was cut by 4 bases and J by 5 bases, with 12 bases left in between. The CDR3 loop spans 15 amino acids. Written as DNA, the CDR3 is TGTGCCAGCAGCTCCCGGACAGAAAATAATTCACCCCTCCACTTT. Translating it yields CASSSRTENNSPLHF.

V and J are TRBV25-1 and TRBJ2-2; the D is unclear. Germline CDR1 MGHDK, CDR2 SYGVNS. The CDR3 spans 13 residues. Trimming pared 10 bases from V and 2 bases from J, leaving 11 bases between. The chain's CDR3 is CATREVNTGELFF. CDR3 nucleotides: TGTGCCACCAGAGAGGTCAACACCGGGGAGCTGTTTTTT. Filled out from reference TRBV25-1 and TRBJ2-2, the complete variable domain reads EADIYQTPRYLVIGTGKKITLECSQTMGHDKMYWYQQDPGMELHLIHYSYGVNSTEKGDLSSESTVSRIRTEHFPLTLESARPSHTSQYLCATREVNTGELFFGEGSRLTVL.

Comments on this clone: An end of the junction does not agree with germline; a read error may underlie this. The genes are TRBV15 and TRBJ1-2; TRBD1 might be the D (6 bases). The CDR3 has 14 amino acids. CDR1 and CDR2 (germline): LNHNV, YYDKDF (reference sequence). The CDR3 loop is CDTSRDGGARGYTF. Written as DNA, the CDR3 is TGTGACACCAGCAGAGACGGGGGGGCGAGGGGCTACACCTTC.